These 14 T cell receptor beta chains share one sample of origin, sequenced in a study of early T cells in non-severe SARS-CoV-2 infection listed by TCRdb under 2021. Libraries were built with 5' RACE. TCRdb records NextSeq 500 as the sequencer. TCRdb cleaned the public reads at Q25 with fastp, built clones with MiXCR and kept in-frame beta chains. Duplicate CDR3 protein sequences are folded into a single record with the most common DNA and genes. Present in this sample are 70,000 to 95,000 distinct CDR3 sequences, 16% of which were seen just once. Of the sample, around 2.6% is held by the ten largest clones. The source material was whole blood. These receptors were collected from an adult who was a healthcare worker with PCR-confirmed SARS-CoV-2 infection or an uninfected control (not recorded which).

V usage is TRBV9 and J usage is TRBJ1-1; no firm D call. The V end lost 0 bases, the J end lost 3 bases, and 6 bases lay between the germline ends. The CDR3 contains 13 residues. Germline V CDR1 and CDR2: SGDLS, YYNGEE. The CDR3 reads CASSVATYTEAFF. CDR3 nucleotides: TGTGCCAGCAGCGTAGCTACTTACACTGAAGCTTTCTTT.

In this sample, this clonotype turned up a few times. The chain carries TRBV20-1 and TRBJ2-7; 10 bases fit TRBD2. Germline CDR1 reads DFQATT; CDR2 reads SNEGSKA (reference sequence). The V and J ends lost 1 base and 3 bases, in that order; junction bases with no gene match: 15. The CDR3 runs to 18 residues. DNA of the CDR3: TGCAGTGCTAGAGGCACCCTCCCTGGGACTAGCGAATTCTACGAGCAGTACTTC. Translation gives CSARGTLPGTSEFYEQYF.

This clonotype was seen more than once but under ten times. This chain uses TRBV28 with TRBJ1-2, with 8 positions matching TRBD1. The CDR3 covers 14 residues. J was trimmed by 2 bases and V by 6 bases; bases with no gene match: 5. CDR1 MDHEN and CDR2 SYDVKM come from the germline V gene. CDR3 protein: CASRQGARNYGYTF. The CDR3 region has the DNA TGTGCCAGCAGGCAGGGGGCCAGGAACTATGGCTACACCTTC.

At least ten counts were recorded for this clonotype. V and J are TRBV12-3 or TRBV12-4 and TRBJ2-3; TRBD2 matches at 9 bases. CDR3 length: 14 amino acids. Germline trimming cut 3 bases from V and 5 bases from J; bases unmatched to any gene: 3. The CDR3 DNA reads TGTGCCAGCAGTTTCGCGGGGGGGCGAGATACGCAGTATTTT. This gives the protein CASSFAGGRDTQYF.

This clonotype showed up just a few times. This chain joins TRBV4-1 and TRBJ2-1, with D perhaps matching TRBD1 or TRBD2 (7 bases each). Germline V CDR1 and CDR2: MGHRA, YSYEKL. V dropped 0 bases and J dropped 3 bases, with 12 bases sitting between them. The CDR3 totals 16 residues. The CDR3 sequence: CASSQEGGGGYNEQFF. The CDR3 DNA sequence: TGCGCCAGCAGCCAAGAAGGGGGCGGGGGCTACAATGAGCAGTTCTTC.

This clonotype appeared many times. V gene TRBV5-1 combines with J gene TRBJ2-4; TRBD1 might be the D (6 bases). This CDR3 is built from 12 residues. V lost 4 bases to trimming and J lost 7 bases, with 9 bases between them. Per the germline V gene, CDR1 is SGHRS and CDR2 is YFSETQ. This CDR3 reads CASSGGGNIQYF. CDR3 sequence (DNA): TGCGCCAGCAGCGGGGGCGGTAACATTCAGTACTTC.

The V call is TRBV5-1, the J call TRBJ1-1, with no clear D. The germline V gene has CDR1 SGHRS and CDR2 YFSETQ. Deletions cut 2 bases from V and 2 bases from J, with 13 bases between. The CDR3 consists of 15 residues. DNA for the CDR3: TGCGCCAGCAGCTTCCGAGTCCCGGGAAACACTGAAGCTTTCTTT. Translated: CASSFRVPGNTEAFF. Looking up the rest from reference TRBV5-1 and TRBJ1-1 gives the full variable domain: KAGVTQTPRYLIKTRGQQVTLSCSPISGHRSVSWYQQTPGQGLQFLFEYFSETQRNKGNFPGRFSGRQFSNSRSEMNVSTLELGDSALYLCASSFRVPGNTEAFFGQGTRLTVV.

This clonotype was counted a few times. The chain employs TRBV20-1 and TRBJ1-6, with D unresolved. The CDR3 runs to 15 residues. With 2 bases removed from V and 5 bases from J, the gap between germline ends came to 13 bases. Germline loops: CDR1 DFQATT, CDR2 SNEGSKA (reference sequence). This chain's CDR3 is CSARTPGVDNSPLHF. CDR3 DNA: TGCAGTGCTAGAACTCCTGGGGTAGATAATTCACCCCTCCACTTT.

This clonotype was counted only a few times. V is TRBV25-1 and J is TRBJ1-2; 8 positions agree with TRBD1. The junction had 9 bases not matched to a gene; V was cut back by 2 bases and J by 7 bases. Germline assignment: CDR1 MGHDK and CDR2 SYGVNS. This CDR3 is 15 amino acids long. CDR3 sequence (DNA): TGTGCCAGCAGTGAAGAACAGGGGGAACTATTTGGCTACACCTTC. Protein: CASSEEQGELFGYTF.

This sequence joins TRBV5-1 and TRBJ2-1, with 8 bases lining up with TRBD1. V dropped 4 bases and J dropped 4; count of bases not matched to a gene: 7. Germline V gives CDR1 SGHRS, CDR2 YFSETQ. The CDR3 loop spans 15 amino acids. The CDR3 DNA is TGCGCCAGCAGCCGTGCAGGGGGCATGTACAATGAGCAGTTCTTC. This sequence encodes CASSRAGGMYNEQFF.

This clonotype was seen a few times. The chain uses TRBV29-1 and TRBJ1-1; a weak D match, TRBD1 (5 bases). V was trimmed by 7 bases and J by 6 bases, leaving 12 bases between them. Germline CDR1 and CDR2: SQVTM and ANQGSEA. The CDR3 loop spans 11 amino acids. CDR3 loop: CSAISGSEAFF. DNA for the CDR3: TGCAGCGCTATATCAGGGTCTGAAGCTTTCTTT.

This clonotype was observed a handful of times. The J gene is TRBJ2-7, the V gene TRBV27, with D hard to call. The CDR3 consists of 16 residues. Trimming left V 0 bases short and J 2 bases short, with 14 bases between. Germline assignment: CDR1 MNHEY and CDR2 SMNVEV (reference sequence). The CDR3 DNA reads as TGTGCCAGCAGTTTATCCTTGGCAGAAATAACCTACGAGCAGTACTTC. This codes for CASSLSLAEITYEQYF.

V gene TRBV18 combines with J gene TRBJ1-1; the D gene is possibly TRBD1 (6 bases). Trimming shortened V by 2 bases and J by 8 bases, and 12 bases separated the two germline ends. The CDR3 is 13 residues long. The germline CDR1 and CDR2 sequences are KGHSH and LQKENI. This chain's CDR3 is CASSPSFDREAFF. CDR3 nucleotide sequence: TGTGCCAGCTCACCAAGTTTCGACAGGGAAGCTTTCTTT.

The V gene is TRBV12-3 or TRBV12-4, the J gene TRBJ2-3; D is undetermined. The CDR3 has 13 amino acids. With 5 bases removed from V and 4 bases from J, the gap between germline ends came to 10 bases. This CDR3 is CASSPIVADTQYF. CDR3 coding DNA: TGTGCCAGCAGTCCCATAGTAGCAGATACGCAGTATTTT.